This T cell receptor (beta chain) was recorded in a study of PD-1 blockade in classical Hodgkin lymphoma. Indicated time point: cycle 4 day 1 (C4D1), after 5 to 7 weeks of nivolumab. Every single patient, without exception, relapsed after autologous stem cell transplantation, and brentuximab vedotin exposure varied. Sequencing was performed with immunoSEQ multiplex PCR; in TCRdb, only in-frame clones are kept and a portion is missing. The profile shows about 46,000 clones, around 76% of them singletons. The CDR3 contains 13 residues. Germline trimming cut 4 bases from V and 9 bases from J; bases unmatched to any gene: 4. Germline values: CDR1 MRHNA, CDR2 SNTAGT.

The TCR was taken from a human donor with classical Hodgkin lymphoma. The source was peripheral blood mononuclear cells (PBMCs), collected before the fourth cycle of nivolumab. This chain uses TRBV6-4 with TRBJ2-1; 9 bases match TRBD2. CDR3 residues: CASSVAGGSEQFF. Here the CDR3 DNA reads TGTGCCAGCAGTGTTGCGGGAGGGAGTGAGCAGTTCTTC.